The 31 T cell receptor beta chains in this list originate from one sample, sequenced in a study of cytomegalovirus exposure and HLA in healthy donors. PCR was performed using 60 Vbeta and 13 Jbeta primers. The repertoire was sequenced with immunoSEQ multiplex PCR; TCRdb's copy has only in-frame clones and lacks some. The sample yields about 98,000 clones, 60% to 85% seen once. Sequenced: PBMCs. These receptors all come from a man in his sixties in good health and CMV-seropositive.

V gene TRBV7-8 combines with J gene TRBJ1-1; 7 bases are a match to TRBD1. V dropped 6 bases and J dropped 2; count of bases not matched to a gene: 6. This CDR3 is 14 amino acids long. Germline V gives CDR1 SGHVS, CDR2 FQNEAQ. CDR3 residues: CASRAGTANTEAFF. The CDR3, as DNA: TGTGCCAGCAGGGCCGGGACAGCTAACACTGAAGCTTTCTTT.

The chain joins TRBV5-1 to TRBJ1-4, with TRBD1 as a possible D gene (5 bases). V was pared by 3 bases and J by 8 bases, with 14 bases between. There are 14 residues in the CDR3. Germline values: CDR1 SGHRS, CDR2 YFSETQ. CDR3 nucleotide sequence: TGCGCCAGCAGCTATTCGATCGGGGGAGAAAAACTGTTTTTT. Translating it yields CASSYSIGGEKLFF.

The gene calls are TRBV19 and TRBJ1-2, with D unresolved. Germline CDR1 and CDR2: LNHDA and SQIVND (reference sequence). CDR3 length equals 14 residues. V was pared by 1 base and J by 4 bases, with 10 bases between. The CDR3 DNA follows: TGTGCCAGTAGTATAGTCGGAGAATTCTATGGCTACACCTTC. It is translated as CASSIVGEFYGYTF. Combining the CDR3 with reference TRBV19 and TRBJ1-2 gives the whole variable domain DGGITQSPKYLFRKEGQNVTLSCEQNLNHDAMYWYRQDPGQGLRLIYYSQIVNDFQKGDIAEGYSVSREKKESFPLTVTSAQKNPTAFYLCASSIVGEFYGYTFGSGTRLTVV.

This chain uses TRBV6-5 with TRBJ1-2, with D possibly matching TRBD1 (6 bases). CDR1 and CDR2 from the germline V gene are MNHEY and SVGAGI. This CDR3 spans 14 amino acids. With 2 bases removed from V and 5 bases from J, the gap between germline ends came to 12 bases. This CDR3 reads CASSYGQKGYGYTF. The DNA for the CDR3 is TGTGCCAGCAGTTACGGACAGAAAGGTTATGGCTACACCTTC.

V is TRBV7-6 and J is TRBJ2-3; 9 bases are a match to TRBD1. After removal of 5 bases from V and 4 bases from J, the junction contained 10 bases not matched to a gene. CDR3 length: 16 residues. Germline V lookup: CDR1 SGHVS, CDR2 FNYEAQ. CDR3 sequence: CASSPLGDRDADTQYF. The CDR3 coding sequence is TGTGCCAGCAGCCCGCTAGGGGACAGGGATGCAGATACGCAGTATTTT. The full variable domain, in which reference TRBV7-6 and TRBJ2-3 provide the parts outside the CDR3, is GAGVSQSPRYKVTKRGQDVALRCDPISGHVSLYWYRQALGQGPEFLTYFNYEAQQDKSGLPNDRFSAERPEGSISTLTIQRTEQRDSAMYRCASSPLGDRDADTQYFGPGTRLTVL.

This clone has more than one count but fewer than ten. One end of the junction varies from germline; a read error may be responsible. The chain employs TRBV4-1 and TRBJ1-5; tentatively, D is TRBD1 (5 bases). From germline, CDR1 is MGHRA and CDR2 YSYEKL. The CDR3 consists of 16 residues. The CDR3 DNA reads as TGCGCCAGCAGACAAGCGGCAGCAGGGCTGAATCAGCCCCAGCATTTT. Its translation is CASRQAAAGLNQPQHF.

The chain links TRBV29-1 to TRBJ1-1; TRBD1 is a possible D gene (5 bases). Per the germline V gene, CDR1 is SQVTM and CDR2 is ANQGSEA. The V end was cut by 7 bases, the J end by 3 bases, with 6 bases between. This CDR3 is 10 amino acids long. CDR3 in amino acids: CSGGDTEAFF. CDR3 in DNA: TGCAGCGGGGGGGACACTGAAGCTTTCTTT.

The J gene is TRBJ2-6, the V gene TRBV15; D gene unclear. The CDR3 sequence is 16 residues long. Looked up from germline, CDR1 is LNHNV and CDR2 is YYDKDF (reference sequence). Trimming cost V 0 bases and J 2 bases, with 8 bases left between them. CDR3 DNA: TGTGCCACCAGCAGAGATCGAGCTGCTGGGGCCAACGTCCTGACTTTC. It is translated as CATSRDRAAGANVLTF. Supplemented by reference TRBV15 and TRBJ2-6, the full variable domain reads DAMVIQNPRYQVTQFGKPVTLSCSQTLNHNVMYWYQQKSSQAPKLLFHYYDKDFNNEADTPDNFQSRRPNTSFCFLDIRSPGLGDTAMYLCATSRDRAAGANVLTFGAGSRLTVL.

The V and J genes are TRBV7-3 and TRBJ1-6, with TRBD1 matching 9 bases. The CDR3 contains 15 residues. Germline V CDR1 and CDR2: SGHTA, FQGTGA. V was pared by 5 bases and J by 7 bases, with 6 bases of the junction left unmatched. This CDR3 reads CASSHGGTGNSPLHF. The CDR3 region has the DNA TGTGCCAGCAGCCACGGTGGGACAGGGAATTCACCCCTCCACTTT.

The gene calls are TRBV7-2 and TRBJ2-5; no reliable D call. CDR3 size: 13 residues. CDR1 and CDR2 from the germline V gene are SGHTA and FQGNSA. Trimming removed 5 bases at V and 4 bases at J, with 11 bases between. CDR3 sequence reads: CASSLLPPETQYF. The CDR3 DNA is TGTGCCAGCAGCCTTCTCCCCCCAGAGACCCAGTACTTC.

This clone was seen a single time. V usage is TRBV11-2 and J usage is TRBJ2-3; D is perhaps TRBD1 (7 bases). CDR3 size: 16 residues. Germline V gives CDR1 SGHAT, CDR2 FQNNGV. V lost 4 bases and J lost 3, with 17 bases in between. CDR3 in amino acids: CASSSPGGRGTDTQYF. The CDR3 region has the DNA TGTGCCAGCAGCTCTCCAGGGGGGAGAGGAACAGATACGCAGTATTTT. Together with reference TRBV11-2 and TRBJ2-3, the CDR3 gives the full variable domain: EAGVAQSPRYKIIEKRQSVAFWCNPISGHATLYWYQQILGQGPKLLIQFQNNGVVDDSQLPKDRFSAERLKGVDSTLKIQPAKLEDSAVYLCASSSPGGRGTDTQYFGPGTRLTVL.

This sequence joins TRBV6-1 and TRBJ1-1; D may be TRBD1 (6 bases). Trimming took 6 bases from V and 1 from J, leaving 15 bases between them. CDR1 MNHNS and CDR2 SASEGT come from the germline V gene. CDR3 length: 15 residues. DNA for the CDR3: TGTGCCAGCAGGGAGGCAGGGGCCTCGAACACTGAAGCTTTCTTT. The encoded protein is CASREAGASNTEAFF.

The CDR3 protein is CASSLVGGAKDTQYF. Here the CDR3 DNA reads TGCGCCAGCAGCTTGGTCGGGGGGGCCAAAGATACGCAGTATTTT. The rearrangement links TRBV5-1 to TRBJ2-3; TRBD2 matches 8 bases. In germline, CDR1 is SGHRS, CDR2 YFSETQ. The V gene end was trimmed by 0 bases and the J gene end by 5 bases; junction bases not matched to a gene: 5. The CDR3 contains 15 residues.

V gene TRBV5-5 combines with J gene TRBJ2-7; 12 nucleotides match TRBD2. The germline V gene encodes CDR1 SGHKS and CDR2 YYEKEE (reference sequence). V was clipped by 4 bases and J by 4 bases; unmatched bases: 3. The CDR3 sequence is 14 residues long. The CDR3 sequence is CASSPTSGGYEQYF. The CDR3 region has the DNA TGTGCCAGCAGCCCGACTAGCGGGGGATACGAGCAGTACTTC.

The V and J genes are TRBV9 and TRBJ2-1; TRBD2 matches 8 bases. V was pared by 0 bases and J by 7 bases, with 9 bases of the junction left unmatched. The CDR3 contains 16 residues. Germline V gene data show CDR1 as SGDLS and CDR2 as YYNGEE. CDR3 in DNA: TGTGCCAGCAGCGTAGGGCGGGGGGCCAGTGGGAATGAGCAGTTCTTC. It encodes CASSVGRGASGNEQFF.

This chain connects TRBV23-1 to TRBJ2-7; possibly TRBD1 for D (6 bases). TRBV23-1 counts as an open reading frame of uncertain function. This CDR3 is built from 14 residues. Trimming removed 3 bases from V and 3 bases from J, with 12 bases in between. The CDR3 nucleotides read TGCGCCAGCAGTCAGCCCCAGGGGAACTACGAGCAGTACTTC. Encoded protein: CASSQPQGNYEQYF.

This clone is a singleton in its sample. The V gene is TRBV2, the J gene TRBJ2-5; 7 nucleotides align to TRBD1. CDR3 size: 13 residues. Looked up from germline, CDR1 is SNHLY and CDR2 is FYNNEI. The V gene end was trimmed by 11 bases and the J gene end by 1 base; junction bases not matched to a gene: 7. In DNA, the CDR3 is TGTGCCGGCTCCGGGACAGTCCAAGAGACCCAGTACTTC. It is translated as CAGSGTVQETQYF.

The CDR3 region is CASSLVGGGAYNEQFF. In DNA, the CDR3 is TGCGCCAGCAGCTTGGTCGGCGGGGGGGCCTACAATGAGCAGTTCTTC. The rearrangement uses TRBV5-1 and TRBJ2-1, with 9 bases identical to TRBD2. With V trimmed by 0 bases and J by 2 bases, 3 bases remained unmatched. The CDR3 is 16 residues long. CDR1 and CDR2 from the germline V gene are SGHRS and YFSETQ.

The gene calls are TRBV4-3 and TRBJ2-7, with D maybe TRBD1 (6 bases). The CDR3 has 15 residues. Germline V lookup: CDR1 LGHNA, CDR2 YSLEER. The ends were cut back, 0 bases at V and 7 bases at J, with 16 bases in the middle. The CDR3 bases are TGCGCCAGCAGCCAAGATTGGGGGCAACCCGGAGAGCAGTACTTC. Translation: CASSQDWGQPGEQYF.

The genes are TRBV5-4 and TRBJ1-5; the D gene is possibly TRBD1 (5 bases). Trimming shortened V by 0 bases and J by 6 bases, and 13 bases separated the two germline ends. The CDR3 runs to 15 residues. Germline lookup yields CDR1 SGHNT and CDR2 YYREEE (reference sequence). CDR3 DNA sequence: TGTGCCAGCAGCTTGGAACCAGGGTCGGGTCAGCCCCAGCATTTT. Its protein is CASSLEPGSGQPQHF.

This chain joins TRBV9 and TRBJ2-2, with 7 bases identical to TRBD1. Trimming at V came to 4 bases and at J to 4 bases, leaving 7 bases not matched to a gene. The CDR3 is 15 amino acids. CDR1 and CDR2 (germline): SGDLS, YYNGEE. The CDR3 coding sequence is TGTGCCAGCAGCATCCGAACAGGGGTCACCGGGGAGCTGTTTTTT. This encodes CASSIRTGVTGELFF.

This clone was seen only once. The chain employs TRBV6-5 and TRBJ2-7; 9 positions match TRBD1. J was trimmed by 5 bases and V by 6 bases; bases with no gene match: 8. The germline V gene has CDR1 MNHEY and CDR2 SVGAGI. The CDR3 runs to 14 residues. The CDR3 is CASRRRTGDDEQYF. Written as DNA, the CDR3 is TGTGCCAGCAGACGGCGGACAGGGGACGACGAGCAGTACTTC.

The rearrangement joins TRBV6-5 to TRBJ1-2, with a weak D call TRBD1 (6 bases). The germline V gene encodes CDR1 MNHEY and CDR2 SVGAGI. There are 13 residues in the CDR3. With 7 bases removed from V and 5 bases from J, the gap between germline ends came to 14 bases. The CDR3 DNA follows: TGTGCCAGCATCCCCAGGGGAGGGTATGGCTACACCTTC. As protein: CASIPRGGYGYTF.

The chain joins TRBV27 to TRBJ2-6; TRBD2 is a possible D gene (5 bases). Germline loops: CDR1 MNHEY, CDR2 SMNVEV (reference sequence). This CDR3 is 15 amino acids long. Deletions cut 6 bases from V and 1 base from J, with 10 bases between. CDR3 residues: CASREVGSGANVLTF. The CDR3 region has the DNA TGTGCCAGCAGGGAGGTAGGGTCTGGGGCCAACGTCCTGACTTTC.

V and J are TRBV11-2 and TRBJ2-7; TRBD2 agrees at 8 bases. CDR1 SGHAT and CDR2 FQNNGV come from the germline V gene. The CDR3 is 19 residues long. The V segment lost 0 bases and the J segment 5 bases; nucleotides outside the gene matches: 18. The chain's CDR3 is CASSLEPPLLRGTRDEQYF. The CDR3 DNA is TGTGCCAGCAGCTTAGAGCCTCCCTTACTCCGGGGGACTAGGGACGAGCAGTACTTC.

The gene calls are TRBV6-1 and TRBJ2-5; 9 nucleotides agree with TRBD2. After removal of 2 bases from V and 2 bases from J, the junction contained 3 bases not matched to a gene. The germline gives CDR1 MNHNS, CDR2 SASEGT. This CDR3 region has 15 residues. The CDR3 region is CASSESLAGQETQYF. The CDR3 DNA reads as TGTGCCAGCAGTGAATCCCTAGCGGGGCAAGAGACCCAGTACTTC.

In its sample, this clone was seen a few times. The V call is TRBV6-5, the J call TRBJ1-2, with TRBD1 matching over 9 bases. With 5 bases clipped from V and 7 bases from J, the junction kept 8 bases outside the gene matches. The CDR3 contains 14 residues. The germline gives CDR1 MNHEY, CDR2 SVGAGI. In DNA, the CDR3 is TGTGCCAGCAGTGTACAGGGGGCATCTGGTGGCTACACCTTC. Its protein is CASSVQGASGGYTF.

The V call is TRBV9, the J call TRBJ2-5; TRBD2 agrees at 8 bases. The J call is uncertain, as TRBJ2-7 better fits the DNA end. CDR1 is SGDLS, CDR2 YYNGEE, per germline. CDR3 length: 15 residues. The CDR3 loop is CASSVEGTRFYEQYF. The CDR3, as DNA: TGTGCCAGCAGCGTAGAGGGGACTAGGTTCTACGAGCAGTACTTC.

The chain joins TRBV4-2 to TRBJ1-5, with unresolved D. V lost 0 bases to trimming and J lost 1 base, with 7 bases between them. CDR1 LGHNA and CDR2 YNFKEQ come from the germline V gene. The CDR3 spans 15 residues. The CDR3 loop is CASSQDRRSNQPQHF. The CDR3 nucleotides are TGTGCCAGCAGCCAAGACCGCAGAAGCAATCAGCCCCAGCATTTT.

This clone was picked up one time. The rearrangement joins TRBV13 to TRBJ1-6; 7 bases are a match to TRBD1. The CDR3 extends over 16 amino acids. In germline, CDR1 is PRHDT, CDR2 FYEKMQ (reference sequence). Trimming at V came to 4 bases and at J to 5 bases, leaving 8 bases not matched to a gene. The CDR3 sequence: CASSSRQGWDNSPLHF. CDR3 bases: TGTGCCAGCAGCTCGAGACAGGGATGGGATAATTCACCCCTCCACTTT.

The chain combines TRBV30 with TRBJ1-3, with D perhaps matching TRBD1 (5 bases). Trimming stripped 4 bases from V and 4 bases from J, with 17 bases between. Per the germline V gene, CDR1 is GTSNPN and CDR2 is SVGIG (reference sequence). The CDR3 is 15 residues long. CDR3 loop: CAWTRGGVLGNTIYF. The CDR3, as DNA: TGTGCCTGGACCCGGGGAGGGGTATTGGGAAACACCATATATTTT.